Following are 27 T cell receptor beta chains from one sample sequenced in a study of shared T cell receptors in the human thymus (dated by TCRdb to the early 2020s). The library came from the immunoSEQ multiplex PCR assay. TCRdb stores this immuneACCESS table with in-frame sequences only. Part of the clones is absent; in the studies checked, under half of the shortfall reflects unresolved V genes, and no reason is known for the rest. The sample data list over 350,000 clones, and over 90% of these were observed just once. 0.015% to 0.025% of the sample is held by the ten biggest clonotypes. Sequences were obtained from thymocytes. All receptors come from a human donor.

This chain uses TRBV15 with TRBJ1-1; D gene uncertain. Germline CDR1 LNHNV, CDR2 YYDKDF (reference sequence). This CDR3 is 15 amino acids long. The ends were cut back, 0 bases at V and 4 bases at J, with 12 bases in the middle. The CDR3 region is CATSRDRKGTTEAFF. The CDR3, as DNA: TGTGCCACCAGCAGAGATAGGAAGGGAACCACTGAAGCTTTCTTT.

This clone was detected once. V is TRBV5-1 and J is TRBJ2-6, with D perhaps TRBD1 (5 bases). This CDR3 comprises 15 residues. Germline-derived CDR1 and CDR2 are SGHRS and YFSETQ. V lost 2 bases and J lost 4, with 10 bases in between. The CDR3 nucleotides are TGCGCCAGCAGCTTCCAGGGTTCAGGGGCCAACGTCCTGACTTTC. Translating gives CASSFQGSGANVLTF.

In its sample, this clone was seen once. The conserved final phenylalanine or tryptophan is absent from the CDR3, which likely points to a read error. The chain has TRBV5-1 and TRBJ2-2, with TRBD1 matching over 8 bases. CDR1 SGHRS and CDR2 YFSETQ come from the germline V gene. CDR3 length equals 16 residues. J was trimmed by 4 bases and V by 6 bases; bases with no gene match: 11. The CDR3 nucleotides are TGCGCCAGCAATCCCAGGGGGCGGTTGAGCACCGGGGAGCTGTTTCTT. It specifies CASNPRGRLSTGELFL.

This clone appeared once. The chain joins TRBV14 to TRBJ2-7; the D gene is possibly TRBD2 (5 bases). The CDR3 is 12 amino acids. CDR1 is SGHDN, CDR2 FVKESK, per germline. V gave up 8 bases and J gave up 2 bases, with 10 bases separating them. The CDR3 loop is CASGGNAYEQYF. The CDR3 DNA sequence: TGTGCCAGCGGAGGTAATGCCTACGAGCAGTACTTC.

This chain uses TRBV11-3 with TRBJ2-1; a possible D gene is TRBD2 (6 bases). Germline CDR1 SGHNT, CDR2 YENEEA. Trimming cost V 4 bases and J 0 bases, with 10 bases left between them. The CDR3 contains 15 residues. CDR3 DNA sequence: TGTGCCAGCAGCTCCGACGGGAGCTCCTACAATGAGCAGTTCTTC. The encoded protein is CASSSDGSSYNEQFF.

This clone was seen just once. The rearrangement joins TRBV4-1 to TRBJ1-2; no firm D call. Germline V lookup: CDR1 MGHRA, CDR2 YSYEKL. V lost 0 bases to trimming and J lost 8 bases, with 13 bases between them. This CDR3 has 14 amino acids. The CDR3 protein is CASSQERPYQGYTF. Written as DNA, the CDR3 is TGCGCCAGCAGCCAAGAAAGACCATACCAAGGCTACACCTTC.

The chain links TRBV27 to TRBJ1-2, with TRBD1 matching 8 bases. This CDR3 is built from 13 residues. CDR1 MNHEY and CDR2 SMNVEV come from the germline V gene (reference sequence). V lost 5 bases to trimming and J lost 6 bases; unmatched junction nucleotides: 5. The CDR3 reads CASSPSTGDGYTF. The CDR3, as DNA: TGTGCCAGCAGTCCCTCGACAGGGGATGGCTACACCTTC.

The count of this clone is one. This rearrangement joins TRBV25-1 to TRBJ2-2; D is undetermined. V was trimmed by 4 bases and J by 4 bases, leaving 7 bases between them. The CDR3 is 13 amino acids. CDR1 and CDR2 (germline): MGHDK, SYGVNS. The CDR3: CASSGAFTGELFF. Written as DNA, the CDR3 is TGTGCCAGCAGTGGGGCCTTCACCGGGGAGCTGTTTTTT.

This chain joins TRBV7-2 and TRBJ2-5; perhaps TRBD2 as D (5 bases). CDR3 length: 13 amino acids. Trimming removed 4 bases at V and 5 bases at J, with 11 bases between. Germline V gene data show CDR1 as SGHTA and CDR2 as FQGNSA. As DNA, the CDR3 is TGTGCCAGCAGCTCTTATCGGGGTGAGACCCAGTACTTC. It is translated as CASSSYRGETQYF.

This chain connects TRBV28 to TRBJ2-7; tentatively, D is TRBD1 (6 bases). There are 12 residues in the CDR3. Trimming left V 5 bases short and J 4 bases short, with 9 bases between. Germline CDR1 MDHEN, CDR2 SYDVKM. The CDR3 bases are TGTGCCAGCAGTCCCGGACAGTACGAGCAGTACTTC. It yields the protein CASSPGQYEQYF.

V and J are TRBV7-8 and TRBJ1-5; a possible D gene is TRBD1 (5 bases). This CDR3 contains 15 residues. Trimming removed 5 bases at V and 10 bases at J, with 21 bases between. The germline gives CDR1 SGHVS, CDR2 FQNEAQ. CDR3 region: CASSDTRTATGPQHF. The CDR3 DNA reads TGTGCCAGCAGCGATACCCGGACGGCCACAGGCCCCCAGCATTTT. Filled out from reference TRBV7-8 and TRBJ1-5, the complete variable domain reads GAGVSQSPRYKVAKRGQDVALRCDPISGHVSLFWYQQALGQGPEFLTYFQNEAQLDKSGLPSDRFFAERPEGSVSTLKIQRTQQEDSAVYLCASSDTRTATGPQHFGDGTRLSIL.

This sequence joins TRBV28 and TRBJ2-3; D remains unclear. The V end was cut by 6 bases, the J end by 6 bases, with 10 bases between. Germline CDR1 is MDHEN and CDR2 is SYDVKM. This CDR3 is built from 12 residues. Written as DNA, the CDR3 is TGTGCCAGCAGGCTAGTGGCGGATACGCAGTATTTT. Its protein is CASRLVADTQYF.

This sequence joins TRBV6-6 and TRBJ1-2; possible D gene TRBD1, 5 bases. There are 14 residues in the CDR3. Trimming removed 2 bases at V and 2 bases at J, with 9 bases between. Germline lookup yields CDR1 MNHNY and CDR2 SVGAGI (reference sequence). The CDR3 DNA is TGTGCCAGCAGTTACGGGGGGTCCAACTATGGCTACACCTTC. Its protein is CASSYGGSNYGYTF.

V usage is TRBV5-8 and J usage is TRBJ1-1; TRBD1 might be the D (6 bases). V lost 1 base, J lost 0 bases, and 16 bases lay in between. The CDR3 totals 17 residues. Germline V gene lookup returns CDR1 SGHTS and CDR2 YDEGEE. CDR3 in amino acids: CASSLFRGAGMNTEAFF. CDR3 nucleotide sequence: TGTGCCAGCAGCTTGTTTAGGGGGGCCGGGATGAACACTGAAGCTTTCTTT.

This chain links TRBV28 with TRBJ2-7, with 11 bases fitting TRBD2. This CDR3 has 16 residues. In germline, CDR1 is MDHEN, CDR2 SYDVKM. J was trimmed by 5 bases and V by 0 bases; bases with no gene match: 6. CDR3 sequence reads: CASSLWPSGRKDEQYF. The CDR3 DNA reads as TGTGCCAGCAGTTTATGGCCTAGCGGGAGGAAAGACGAGCAGTACTTC.

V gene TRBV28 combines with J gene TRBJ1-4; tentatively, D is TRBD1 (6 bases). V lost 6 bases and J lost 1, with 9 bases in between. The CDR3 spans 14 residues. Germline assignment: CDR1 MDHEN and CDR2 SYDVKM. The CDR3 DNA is TGTGCCAGCAGGCCGGACAGAACTAATGAAAAACTGTTTTTT. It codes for CASRPDRTNEKLFF.

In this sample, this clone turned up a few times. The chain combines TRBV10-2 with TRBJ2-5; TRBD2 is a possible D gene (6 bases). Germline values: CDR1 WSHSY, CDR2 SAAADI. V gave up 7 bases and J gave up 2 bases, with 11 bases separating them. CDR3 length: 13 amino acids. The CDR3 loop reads CASIGTSQETQYF. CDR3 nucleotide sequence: TGCGCCAGCATCGGGACTTCACAAGAGACCCAGTACTTC.

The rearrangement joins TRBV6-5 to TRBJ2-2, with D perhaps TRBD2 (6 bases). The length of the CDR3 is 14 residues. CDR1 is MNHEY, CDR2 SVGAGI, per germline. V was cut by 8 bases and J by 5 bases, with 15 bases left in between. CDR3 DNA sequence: TGTGCCAGCGGCCAGCGGGTCGAGACCGGGGAGCTGTTTTTT. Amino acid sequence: CASGQRVETGELFF.

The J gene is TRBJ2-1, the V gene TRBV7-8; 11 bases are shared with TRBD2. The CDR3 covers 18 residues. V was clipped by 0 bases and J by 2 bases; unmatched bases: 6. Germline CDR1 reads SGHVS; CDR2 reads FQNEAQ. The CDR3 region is CASSLASGLAETYNEQFF. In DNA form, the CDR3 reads TGTGCCAGCAGCTTAGCGTCGGGACTAGCGGAAACCTACAATGAGCAGTTCTTC.

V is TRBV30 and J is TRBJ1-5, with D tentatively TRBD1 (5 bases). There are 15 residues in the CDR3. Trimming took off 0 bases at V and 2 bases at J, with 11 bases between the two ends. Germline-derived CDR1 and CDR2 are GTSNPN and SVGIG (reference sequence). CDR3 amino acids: CAWSVTRDGNQPQHF. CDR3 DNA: TGTGCCTGGAGTGTAACCAGGGATGGCAATCAGCCCCAGCATTTT.

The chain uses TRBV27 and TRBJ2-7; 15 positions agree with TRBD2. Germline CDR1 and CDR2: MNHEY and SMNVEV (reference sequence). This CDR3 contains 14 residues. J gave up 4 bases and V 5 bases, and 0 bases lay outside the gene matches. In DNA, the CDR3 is TGTGCCAGCAGTGGGACTAGCGGGAGGTACGAGCAGTACTTC. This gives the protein CASSGTSGRYEQYF.

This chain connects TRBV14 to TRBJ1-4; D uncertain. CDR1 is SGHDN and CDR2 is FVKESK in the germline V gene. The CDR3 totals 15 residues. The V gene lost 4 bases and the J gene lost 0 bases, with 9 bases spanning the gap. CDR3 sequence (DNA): TGTGCCAGCAGCCCCAGACTTCCAACTAATGAAAAACTGTTTTTT. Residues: CASSPRLPTNEKLFF.

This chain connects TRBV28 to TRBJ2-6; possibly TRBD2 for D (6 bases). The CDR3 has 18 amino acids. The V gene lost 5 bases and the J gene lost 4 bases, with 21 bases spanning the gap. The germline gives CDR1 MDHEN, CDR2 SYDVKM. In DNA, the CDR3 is TGTGCCAGCAGTCCGGGACTCGACTCCTCTGCCGGGGCCAACGTCCTGACTTTC. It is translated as CASSPGLDSSAGANVLTF.

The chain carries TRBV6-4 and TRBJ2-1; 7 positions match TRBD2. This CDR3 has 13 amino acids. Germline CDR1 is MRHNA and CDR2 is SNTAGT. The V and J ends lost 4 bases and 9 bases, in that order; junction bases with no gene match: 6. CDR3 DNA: TGTGCCAGCAGTGCAAAAGGGAGGGGTGAGCAGTTCTTC. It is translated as CASSAKGRGEQFF.

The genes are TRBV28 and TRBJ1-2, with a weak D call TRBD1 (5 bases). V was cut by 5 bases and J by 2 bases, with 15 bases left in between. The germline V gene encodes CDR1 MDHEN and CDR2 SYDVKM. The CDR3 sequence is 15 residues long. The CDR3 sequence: CASSPGGRANYGYTF. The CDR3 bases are TGTGCCAGCAGTCCCGGGGGGAGGGCCAACTATGGCTACACCTTC.

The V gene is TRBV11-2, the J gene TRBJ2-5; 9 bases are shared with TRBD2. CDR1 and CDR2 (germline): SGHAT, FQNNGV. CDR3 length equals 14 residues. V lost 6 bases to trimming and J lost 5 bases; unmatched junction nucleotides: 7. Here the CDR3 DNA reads TGTGCCAGCAGTTTTAGCGGGAGTGTGGAGACCCAGTACTTC. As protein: CASSFSGSVETQYF.

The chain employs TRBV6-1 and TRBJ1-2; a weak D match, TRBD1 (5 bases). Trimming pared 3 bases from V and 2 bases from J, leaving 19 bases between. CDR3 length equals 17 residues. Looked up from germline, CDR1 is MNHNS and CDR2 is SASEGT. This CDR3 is CASSELEMGGINYGYTF. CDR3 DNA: TGTGCCAGCAGTGAGTTGGAGATGGGGGGAATAAACTATGGCTACACCTTC.